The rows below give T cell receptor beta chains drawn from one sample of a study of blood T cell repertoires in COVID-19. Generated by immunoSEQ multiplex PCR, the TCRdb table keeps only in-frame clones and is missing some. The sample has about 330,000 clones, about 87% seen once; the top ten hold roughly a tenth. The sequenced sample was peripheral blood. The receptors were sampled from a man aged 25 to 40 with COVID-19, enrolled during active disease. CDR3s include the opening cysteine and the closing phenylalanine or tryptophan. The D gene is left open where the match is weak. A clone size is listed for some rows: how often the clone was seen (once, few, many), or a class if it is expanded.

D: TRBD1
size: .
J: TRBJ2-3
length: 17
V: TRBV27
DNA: TGTGCCAGCAGTTTATCCACATGGGACAGAAATTCAGATACGCAGTATTTT
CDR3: CASSLSTWDRNSDTQYF

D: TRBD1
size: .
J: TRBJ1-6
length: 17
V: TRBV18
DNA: TGTGCCAGCTCACCGGAAGGGGGCAACTCCTATAATTCACCCCTCCACTTT
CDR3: CASSPEGGNSYNSPLHF

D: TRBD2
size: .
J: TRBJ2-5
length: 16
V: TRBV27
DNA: TGTGCCAGCAGTTTGACTAGCGGGGGGGCCCAAGAGACCCAGTACTTC
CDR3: CASSLTSGGAQETQYF

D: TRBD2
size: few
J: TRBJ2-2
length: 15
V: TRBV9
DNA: TGTGCCAGCAGCATTCTAGCGGGAGACACCGGGGAGCTGTTTTTT
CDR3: CASSILAGDTGELFF

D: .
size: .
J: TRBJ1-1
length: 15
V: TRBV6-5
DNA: TGTGCCAGCACGAATGGGGGGGGAATGAACACTGAAGCTTTCTTT
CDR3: CASTNGGGMNTEAFF

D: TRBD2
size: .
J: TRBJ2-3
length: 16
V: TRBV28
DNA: TGTGCCAGCAGCCCTTTAGTTAGCGGGAGCACAGATACGCAGTATTTT
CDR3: CASSPLVSGSTDTQYF

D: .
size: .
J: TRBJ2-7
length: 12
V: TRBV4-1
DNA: TGCGCCAGCAGCCCCGACAGTTACGAGCAGTACTTC
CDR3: CASSPDSYEQYF

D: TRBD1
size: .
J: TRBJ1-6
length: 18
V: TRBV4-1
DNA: TGCGCCAGCAGCCTCCGGGACAGGGGGCTGTCCTATAATTCACCCCTCCACTTT
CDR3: CASSLRDRGLSYNSPLHF

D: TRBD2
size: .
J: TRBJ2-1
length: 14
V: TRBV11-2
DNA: TGTGCCAGCAGCCTTAGCGGGGGAGACAATGAGCAGTTCTTC
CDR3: CASSLSGGDNEQFF

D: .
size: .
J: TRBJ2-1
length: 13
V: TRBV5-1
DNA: TGCGCCAGCAGCTTGGCCGTACTTCATGAGCAGTTCTTC
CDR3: CASSLAVLHEQFF

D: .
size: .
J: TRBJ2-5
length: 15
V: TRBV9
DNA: TGTGCCAGCAGCCCGGCGGGGAGGATCCAAGAGACCCAGTACTTC
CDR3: CASSPAGRIQETQYF

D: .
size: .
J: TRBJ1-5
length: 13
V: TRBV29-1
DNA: TGCAGCGTCGCCGACAGGACAGATCAGCCCCAGCATTTT
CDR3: CSVADRTDQPQHF

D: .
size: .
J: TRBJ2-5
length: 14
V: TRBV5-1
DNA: TGCGCCAGCAGCTTTCTAGCACTCCAAGAGACCCAGTACTTC
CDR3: CASSFLALQETQYF

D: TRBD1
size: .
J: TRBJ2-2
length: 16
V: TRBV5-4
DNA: TGTGCCAGCAGAGACGACAGGGGGTTCAACACCGGGGAGCTGTTTTTT
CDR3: CASRDDRGFNTGELFF

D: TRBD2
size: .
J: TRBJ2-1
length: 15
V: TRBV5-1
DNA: TGCGCCAGCAGCTCAGCGGGGGAAGCCTACAATGAGCAGTTCTTC
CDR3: CASSSAGEAYNEQFF

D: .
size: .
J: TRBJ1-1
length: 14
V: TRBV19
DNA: TGTGCCAGTAGTGCCAGGGGCGTGAACACTGAAGCTTTCTTT
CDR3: CASSARGVNTEAFF

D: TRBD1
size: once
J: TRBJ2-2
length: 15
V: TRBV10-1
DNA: TGCGCCAGCAGCCACAGGGGGCAGGGCACCGGGGAGCTGTTTTTT
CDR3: CASSHRGQGTGELFF

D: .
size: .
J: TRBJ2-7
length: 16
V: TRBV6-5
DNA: TGTGCCAGCAGTTACCCACAGACAGGTGGGGCAAAACAGCAGTACTTC
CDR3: CASSYPQTGGAKQQYF

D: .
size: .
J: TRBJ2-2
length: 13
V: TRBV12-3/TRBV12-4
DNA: TGTGCCAGCAGTTGGGACTCACGCGGGGAGCTGTTTTTT
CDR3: CASSWDSRGELFF

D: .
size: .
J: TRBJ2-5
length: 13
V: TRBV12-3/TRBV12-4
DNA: TGTGCCAGCAGAAGCGGGCCCTCAGAGACCCAGTACTTC
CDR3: CASRSGPSETQYF

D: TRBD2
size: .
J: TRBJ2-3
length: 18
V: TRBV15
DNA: TGTGCCACCAGCAGAGCTCCAGCACTAGCGGGATCTCCAGATACGCAGTATTTT
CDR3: CATSRAPALAGSPDTQYF

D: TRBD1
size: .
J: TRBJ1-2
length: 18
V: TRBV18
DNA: TGTGCCAGCTCACTCTACCCCTCCGGGACAGGGATGGTCTATGGCTACACCTTC
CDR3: CASSLYPSGTGMVYGYTF

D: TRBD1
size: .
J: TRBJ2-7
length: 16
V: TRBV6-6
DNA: TGTGCCAGCAGTTACTCGAATCGGGGACAGAACTACGAGCAGTACTTC
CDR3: CASSYSNRGQNYEQYF

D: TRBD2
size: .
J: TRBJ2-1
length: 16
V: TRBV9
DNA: TGTGCCAGCAGCGTAGCTCCGACTAGCGGGATGGATGAGCAGTTCTTC
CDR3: CASSVAPTSGMDEQFF

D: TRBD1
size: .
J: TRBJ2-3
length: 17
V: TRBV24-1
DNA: TGTGCCACCAGTGACCCAGTCGGGGACAGAAGCACAGATACGCAGTATTTT
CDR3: CATSDPVGDRSTDTQYF

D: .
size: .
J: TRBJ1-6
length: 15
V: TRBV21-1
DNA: TGTGCCAGCAGCGAGCGACACAGGGGCGGTTCACCCCTCCACTTT
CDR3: CASSERHRGGSPLHF

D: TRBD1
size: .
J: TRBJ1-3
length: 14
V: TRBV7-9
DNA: TGTGCCAGCAGCTTGGGACAGGTGGTCGGCACCATATATTTT
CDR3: CASSLGQVVGTIYF

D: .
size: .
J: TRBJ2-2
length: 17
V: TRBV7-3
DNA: TGTGCCAGCAGCTTAATCCCGGCAGGGGCCTACACCGGGGAGCTGTTTTTT
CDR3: CASSLIPAGAYTGELFF

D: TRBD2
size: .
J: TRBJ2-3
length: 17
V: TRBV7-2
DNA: TGTGCCAGCCCATGGGGACTAGCGGGGGTAGAGGGAGATACGCAGTATTTT
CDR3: CASPWGLAGVEGDTQYF

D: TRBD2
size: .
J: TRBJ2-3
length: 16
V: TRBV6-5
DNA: TGTGCCAGCAGTTACCTAAGCGGGGGGGCAACAGATACGCAGTATTTT
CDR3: CASSYLSGGATDTQYF

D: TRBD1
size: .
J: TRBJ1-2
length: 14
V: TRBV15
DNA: TGTGCCACCAGCAACGAGGACAGGGACTATGGCTACACCTTC
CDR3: CATSNEDRDYGYTF

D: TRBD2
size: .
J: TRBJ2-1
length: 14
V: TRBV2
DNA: TGTGCCAGCAGTGTTCTAGCGGGTTCTCATGAGCAGTTCTTC
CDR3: CASSVLAGSHEQFF

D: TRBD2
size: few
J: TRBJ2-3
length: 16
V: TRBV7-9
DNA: TGTGCCAGCAGCAAAGGGACTAGCGGGAGCACAGATACGCAGTATTTT
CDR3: CASSKGTSGSTDTQYF

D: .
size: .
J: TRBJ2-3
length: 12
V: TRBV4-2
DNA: TGTGCCAGCAGCAAGGGAGTTGATACGCAGTATTTT
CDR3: CASSKGVDTQYF

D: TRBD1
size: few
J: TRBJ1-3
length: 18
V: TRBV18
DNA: TGTGCCAGCTCACCACTGCGGACAGGCCCGCTTCTGGGAAACACCATATATTTT
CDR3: CASSPLRTGPLLGNTIYF

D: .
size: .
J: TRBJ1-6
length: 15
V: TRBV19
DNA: TGTGCCAGTAGTATCGGCAGGGGACGGAATTCACCCCTCCACTTT
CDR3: CASSIGRGRNSPLHF

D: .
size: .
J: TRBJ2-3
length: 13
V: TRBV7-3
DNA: TGTGCCAGCAGCTCCCAGGGGACAGATACGCAGTATTTT
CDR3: CASSSQGTDTQYF

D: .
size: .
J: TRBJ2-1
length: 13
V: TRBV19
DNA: TGTGCCAGTGGAAGCGGGTCGGCGGGTGAGCAGTTCTTC
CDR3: CASGSGSAGEQFF

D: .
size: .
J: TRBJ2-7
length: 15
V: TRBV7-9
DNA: TGTGCCAGCAGCCCGGGTCAAAGCGGGTACTACGAGCAGTACTTC
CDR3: CASSPGQSGYYEQYF

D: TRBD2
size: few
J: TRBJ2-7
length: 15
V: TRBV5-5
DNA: TGTGCCAGCAGCCCCAGGGTAGCGGGAGCCTACGAGCAGTACTTC
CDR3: CASSPRVAGAYEQYF

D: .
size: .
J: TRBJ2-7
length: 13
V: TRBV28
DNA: TGTGCCAGCAGCTCCACCGGGACTTACGAGCAGTACTTC
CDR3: CASSSTGTYEQYF

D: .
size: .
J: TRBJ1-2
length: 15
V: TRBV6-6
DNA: TGTGCCAGCAGTTACTCGTCCGCGGTTAACTATGGCTACACCTTC
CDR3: CASSYSSAVNYGYTF